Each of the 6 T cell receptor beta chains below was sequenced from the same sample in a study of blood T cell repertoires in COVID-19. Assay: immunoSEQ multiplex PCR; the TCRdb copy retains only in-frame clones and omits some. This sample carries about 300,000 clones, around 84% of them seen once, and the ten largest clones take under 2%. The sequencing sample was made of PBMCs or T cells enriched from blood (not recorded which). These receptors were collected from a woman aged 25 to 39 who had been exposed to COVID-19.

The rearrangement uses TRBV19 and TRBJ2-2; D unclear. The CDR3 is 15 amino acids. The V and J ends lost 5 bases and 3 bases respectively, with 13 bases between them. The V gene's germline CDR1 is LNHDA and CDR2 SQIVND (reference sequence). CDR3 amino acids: CASSSRRTDTGELFF. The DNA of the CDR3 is TGTGCCAGTAGTTCGCGCCGAACTGACACCGGGGAGCTGTTTTTT. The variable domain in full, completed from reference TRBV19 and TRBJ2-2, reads DGGITQSPKYLFRKEGQNVTLSCEQNLNHDAMYWYRQDPGQGLRLIYYSQIVNDFQKGDIAEGYSVSREKKESFPLTVTSAQKNPTAFYLCASSSRRTDTGELFFGEGSRLTVL.

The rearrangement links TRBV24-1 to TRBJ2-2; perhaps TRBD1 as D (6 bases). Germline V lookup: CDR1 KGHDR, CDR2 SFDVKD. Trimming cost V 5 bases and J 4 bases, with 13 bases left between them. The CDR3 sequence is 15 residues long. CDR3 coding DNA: TGTGCCACCAGTGCGGCAGGGGCCGGCACCGGGGAGCTGTTTTTT. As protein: CATSAAGAGTGELFF.

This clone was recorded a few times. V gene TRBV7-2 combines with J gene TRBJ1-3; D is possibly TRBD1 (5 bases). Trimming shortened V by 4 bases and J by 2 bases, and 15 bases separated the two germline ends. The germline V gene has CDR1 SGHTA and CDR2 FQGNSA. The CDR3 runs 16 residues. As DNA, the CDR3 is TGTGCCAGCAGCTCCGGACACTCTCGTCCTGGAAACACCATATATTTT. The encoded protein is CASSSGHSRPGNTIYF.

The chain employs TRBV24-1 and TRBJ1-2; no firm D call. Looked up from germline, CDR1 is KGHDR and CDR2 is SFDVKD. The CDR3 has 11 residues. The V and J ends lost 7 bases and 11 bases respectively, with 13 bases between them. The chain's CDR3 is CATSDHMIYTF. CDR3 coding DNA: TGTGCCACCAGCGATCACATGATATACACCTTC.

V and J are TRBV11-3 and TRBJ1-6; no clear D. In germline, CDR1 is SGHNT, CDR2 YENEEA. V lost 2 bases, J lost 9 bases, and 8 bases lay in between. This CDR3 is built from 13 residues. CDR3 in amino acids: CASSLLTGSPLHF. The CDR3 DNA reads TGTGCCAGCAGCTTATTAACCGGTTCACCCCTCCACTTT.

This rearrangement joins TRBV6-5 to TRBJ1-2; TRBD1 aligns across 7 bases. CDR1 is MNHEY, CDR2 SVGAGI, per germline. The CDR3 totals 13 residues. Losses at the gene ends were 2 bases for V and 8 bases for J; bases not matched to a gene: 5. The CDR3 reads CASSYEGALGYTF. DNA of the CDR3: TGTGCCAGCAGTTACGAGGGGGCGCTCGGCTACACCTTC.